The table lists the clone carrying this T cell receptor (beta chain) with a count of one. This sample was included in a study of blood T cell repertoires in COVID-19. Study overall: Nucleic acid was either cDNA or gDNA, and it came from T cells, B-cell-depleted T cells, or PBMCs.

This table comes from immunoSEQ multiplex PCR, and its TCRdb copy is limited to in-frame clones, with some not included. The sample has tens of thousands of clones; approximately 91% are singletons. This receptor was identified in a human donor in a cohort sampled during active COVID-19. Specimen: peripheral blood.

The CDR3 loop is CASSLAAGGFWNSPLHF. The CDR3 region has the DNA TGTGCCAGCAGCTTAGCGGCAGGGGGTTTCTGGAATTCACCCCTCCACTTT. This chain links TRBV7-6 with TRBJ1-6, with 7 bases matching TRBD1. Per the germline V gene, CDR1 is SGHVS and CDR2 is FNYEAQ. V lost 0 bases, J lost 7 bases, and 9 bases stayed unmatched. This CDR3 spans 17 amino acids.